The 22 T cell receptor beta chains below all came from one sample that was sequenced in a study of T cell responses to AZD1222 COVID-19 vaccine. The assay was immunoSEQ multiplex PCR, and TCRdb's table has in-frame clones only and misses some. This table has more than 80,000 clones, around 85% appearing once. The specimen comprised peripheral blood, sampled 28 days after the second AZD1222 dose. The receptor source for this set is an adult who received the AZD1222 COVID-19 vaccine.

At least ten counts were recorded for this clone. V usage is TRBV7-3 and J usage is TRBJ2-2; 8 nucleotides match TRBD2. CDR3 length: 16 amino acids. The V gene end was trimmed by 2 bases and the J gene end by 0 bases; junction bases not matched to a gene: 2. CDR1 and CDR2 from the germline V gene are SGHTA and FQGTGA. The CDR3 loop reads CASSLAGGPNTGELFF. The CDR3 DNA reads TGTGCCAGCAGCTTAGCGGGAGGACCGAACACCGGGGAGCTGTTTTTT.

In DNA form, the CDR3 reads TGTGCCAGTAAGCGTTACCCTGCAGATAACTATGGCTACACCTTC. Translation: CASKRYPADNYGYTF. This chain joins TRBV19 and TRBJ1-2; D not certain. Trimming shortened V by 7 bases and J by 1 base, and 16 bases separated the two germline ends. The CDR3 spans 15 residues. Germline CDR1 is LNHDA and CDR2 is SQIVND (reference sequence).

The chain recombines TRBV4-2 with TRBJ2-3; TRBD1 agrees at 7 bases. After removal of 4 bases from V and 6 bases from J, the junction contained 10 bases not matched to a gene. CDR3 length equals 15 residues. Germline V gives CDR1 LGHNA, CDR2 YNFKEQ. DNA of the CDR3: TGTGCCAGCAGCCCCAGACAGGGATCCATGGATACGCAGTATTTT. Protein product: CASSPRQGSMDTQYF.

The J gene is TRBJ2-1, the V gene TRBV5-1; 8 bases line up with TRBD2. This CDR3 is 16 amino acids long. Germline V lookup: CDR1 SGHRS, CDR2 YFSETQ. V trimming: 0 bases; J trimming: 1 base; junction bases outside the gene matches: 3. Here the CDR3 reads CASSLAASGSYNEQFF. DNA of the CDR3: TGCGCCAGCAGCTTGGCCGCTAGCGGGTCCTACAATGAGCAGTTCTTC. Full variable domain (rest looked up from reference TRBV5-1 and TRBJ2-1): KAGVTQTPRYLIKTRGQQVTLSCSPISGHRSVSWYQQTPGQGLQFLFEYFSETQRNKGNFPGRFSGRQFSNSRSEMNVSTLELGDSALYLCASSLAASGSYNEQFFGPGTRLTVL.

The J gene is TRBJ2-2, the V gene TRBV10-2, with D perhaps TRBD1 or TRBD2 (5 bases each). Germline values: CDR1 WSHSY, CDR2 SAAADI. CDR3 length equals 15 residues. V was cut by 7 bases and J by 5 bases, with 17 bases left in between. CDR3 in amino acids: CASTVGERWTGELFF. CDR3 bases: TGCGCCAGCACCGTGGGGGAGAGATGGACCGGGGAGCTGTTTTTT.

V and J are TRBV11-2 and TRBJ1-3; TRBD1 is a possible D gene (5 bases). The germline CDR1 and CDR2 sequences are SGHAT and FQNNGV. CDR3 length equals 17 residues. Trimming shortened V by 1 base and J by 0 bases, and 13 bases separated the two germline ends. The CDR3 DNA reads as TGTGCCAGCAGCTTAGGTTGGGGCTTCCTCTCTGGAAACACCATATATTTT. It encodes CASSLGWGFLSGNTIYF.

This clone was counted between two and nine times. This rearrangement joins TRBV18 to TRBJ2-1; D unclear. V lost 3 bases and J lost 5, with 8 bases in between. The germline V gene encodes CDR1 KGHSH and CDR2 LQKENI. CDR3 size: 13 residues. The CDR3 region is CASSPETNNEQFF. DNA for the CDR3: TGTGCCAGCTCACCTGAGACAAACAATGAGCAGTTCTTC.

There are a few counts of this clone. The gene calls are TRBV4-1 and TRBJ2-7; D call uncertain. Trimming took off 0 bases at V and 6 bases at J, with 15 bases between the two ends. The CDR3 length is 15 residues. Germline V gives CDR1 MGHRA, CDR2 YSYEKL. The CDR3 protein is CASSQERSLGSEQYF. Here the CDR3 DNA reads TGCGCCAGCAGCCAAGAAAGGAGCTTGGGTAGCGAGCAGTACTTC.

This chain joins TRBV7-2 and TRBJ1-5; 7 bases are a match to TRBD1. The CDR3 spans 15 residues. The V gene end was trimmed by 1 base and the J gene end by 7 bases; junction bases not matched to a gene: 7. In germline, CDR1 is SGHTA, CDR2 FQGNSA. The CDR3 region has the DNA TGTGCCAGCAGCTTAGTTGGGAGAGGGGGCCAGCCCCAGCATTTT. Encoded protein: CASSLVGRGGQPQHF.

The chain links TRBV7-9 to TRBJ1-4, with D unresolved. The CDR3 consists of 11 residues. Trimming removed 4 bases from V and 8 bases from J, with 5 bases in between. CDR1 and CDR2 (germline): SEHNR, FQNEAQ (reference sequence). The CDR3 loop is CASSSGEKLFF. CDR3 sequence (DNA): TGTGCCAGCAGCTCGGGGGAAAAACTGTTTTTT.

The CDR3 here is CASSLSPGTAGAAGELFF. The DNA of the CDR3 is TGTGCCAGCAGTTTATCTCCGGGAACAGCGGGAGCGGCCGGGGAGCTGTTTTTT. The chain is built from TRBV28 and TRBJ2-2, with 8 bases lining up with TRBD2. V was pared by 1 base and J by 6 bases, with 13 bases of the junction left unmatched. Germline V gene lookup returns CDR1 MDHEN and CDR2 SYDVKM. The CDR3 has 18 residues.

This clone was found once. The J gene is TRBJ2-7, the V gene TRBV25-1, with unresolved D. Deletions cut 6 bases from V and 2 bases from J, with 17 bases between. The germline gives CDR1 MGHDK, CDR2 SYGVNS. The CDR3 extends over 15 amino acids. The CDR3 reads CASSLEAHEPYEQYF. Here the CDR3 DNA reads TGTGCCAGCAGCCTAGAGGCTCACGAACCCTACGAGCAGTACTTC.

The chain recombines TRBV14 with TRBJ2-5; TRBD1 might be the D (5 bases). There are 13 residues in the CDR3. V was cut by 1 base and J by 2 bases, with 5 bases left in between. CDR1 SGHDN and CDR2 FVKESK come from the germline V gene. CDR3 sequence (DNA): TGTGCCAGCAGCCAAGGACAGCAAGAGACCCAGTACTTC. Encoded protein: CASSQGQQETQYF.

The chain couples TRBV7-9 to TRBJ1-1, with a possible D match to TRBD1 (6 bases). Trimming took 5 bases from V and 4 from J, leaving 14 bases between them. CDR3 length equals 14 residues. The germline V gene has CDR1 SEHNR and CDR2 FQNEAQ (reference sequence). The chain's CDR3 is CASSKNSDSTEAFF. The DNA of the CDR3 is TGTGCCAGCAGCAAAAATTCGGACAGCACTGAAGCTTTCTTT.

J is TRBJ2-1 and V is TRBV19, with 12 bases matching TRBD2. In germline, CDR1 is LNHDA, CDR2 SQIVND (reference sequence). This CDR3 is 15 amino acids long. With V trimmed by 4 bases and J by 6 bases, 4 bases remained unmatched. DNA for the CDR3: TGTGCCAGTAGTAAGCTAGCGGGGGGGCTCAATGAGCAGTTCTTC. This translates into CASSKLAGGLNEQFF.

The chain has TRBV7-2 and TRBJ2-3; D not resolved. Trimming took 5 bases from V and 0 from J, leaving 9 bases between them. The CDR3 runs 14 residues. Germline CDR1 and CDR2: SGHTA and FQGNSA. CDR3 in amino acids: CASSMPPSTDTQYF. CDR3 in DNA: TGTGCCAGCAGCATGCCCCCTAGCACAGATACGCAGTATTTT.

This clone appeared a single time. The V gene is TRBV6-1, the J gene TRBJ2-7; D uncertain. Trimming left V 3 bases short and J 8 bases short, with 8 bases between. The length of the CDR3 is 11 residues. The germline V gene has CDR1 MNHNS and CDR2 SASEGT. DNA of the CDR3: TGTGCCAGCAGTGAGACGGCTAAGCAGTACTTC. Protein: CASSETAKQYF.

This chain connects TRBV5-1 to TRBJ1-4, with D possibly matching TRBD1 (5 bases). Germline V lookup: CDR1 SGHRS, CDR2 YFSETQ. The CDR3 spans 12 residues. V was clipped by 4 bases and J by 7 bases, with 8 bases between them. CDR3 region: CASSQDSEKLFF. CDR3 DNA: TGCGCCAGCAGCCAAGACAGTGAAAAACTGTTTTTT.

This chain uses TRBV20-1 with TRBJ2-7; TRBD2 aligns across 14 bases. Germline V gene data show CDR1 as DFQATT and CDR2 as SNEGSKA (reference sequence). The CDR3 length is 15 residues. The trim removed 3 bases at V and 6 bases at J, leaving 7 bases unmatched. The CDR3 here is CSASGLGLAGGEQYF. Here the CDR3 DNA reads TGCAGTGCTAGTGGCCTCGGACTAGCGGGAGGCGAGCAGTACTTC.

The rearrangement links TRBV11-2 to TRBJ2-1, with 12 positions matching TRBD2. The V gene's germline CDR1 is SGHAT and CDR2 FQNNGV. This CDR3 contains 12 residues. V lost 3 bases, J lost 15 bases, and 3 bases stayed unmatched. CDR3 region: CASSFSSGGGFF. CDR3 nucleotides: TGTGCCAGCAGCTTTTCTAGCGGGGGGGGGTTCTTC.

This chain joins TRBV11-1 and TRBJ1-1, with D hard to call. CDR1 and CDR2 (germline): SGHAT, FQDESV (reference sequence). The V gene lost 2 bases and the J gene lost 4 bases, with 11 bases spanning the gap. The CDR3 length is 14 residues. The CDR3, as DNA: TGTGCCAGCAGCTTAACTCCTCGGGCCACTGAAGCTTTCTTT. This codes for CASSLTPRATEAFF.

V and J are TRBV28 and TRBJ2-7; TRBD2 might be the D (6 bases). This CDR3 comprises 16 residues. Trimming removed 5 bases from V and 0 bases from J, with 17 bases in between. Looked up from germline, CDR1 is MDHEN and CDR2 is SYDVKM. CDR3 nucleotide sequence: TGTGCCAGCAGTGCCGCGGGACGGTCGAGCTCCTACGAGCAGTACTTC. Its protein is CASSAAGRSSSYEQYF.